Presented here are 30 T cell receptor beta chains from one specimen sequenced in a study of shared clonotypes between healthy human individuals. Libraries were prepared by immunoSEQ multiplex PCR; TCRdb keeps only in-frame clonotypes and omits some of them. In the table there are 800,000 to 1,200,000 clones, roughly 74% of which are singletons. Sequenced input: memory CD4+ T cells from PBMCs. Subset indicated: CD45RA-negative fraction. These receptors all stem from a man younger than 35 in good health. Some clones in this sample may be carry-over from other donors' samples.

The chain employs TRBV27 and TRBJ2-1; D gene uncertain. Germline V CDR1 and CDR2: MNHEY, SMNVEV (reference sequence). The CDR3 totals 16 residues. V shed 5 bases and J shed 0 bases, with 14 bases lying between them. CDR3 sequence: CASSRVGVSSYNEQFF. In DNA, the CDR3 is TGTGCCAGCAGTCGAGTCGGAGTTTCCTCCTACAATGAGCAGTTCTTC.

The CDR3 DNA reads as TGTGCCAGCAGCCTCCTGGGTAGGGTCCCGCGCTCCTACGAGCAGTACTTC. This gives the protein CASSLLGRVPRSYEQYF. V usage is TRBV27 and J usage is TRBJ2-7; no definite D call. The CDR3 totals 17 residues. Looked up from germline, CDR1 is MNHEY and CDR2 is SMNVEV (reference sequence). Trimming left V 6 bases short and J 0 bases short, with 21 bases between.

The chain has TRBV6-1 and TRBJ1-3; 7 positions agree with TRBD1. V trimming: 7 bases; J trimming: 4 bases; junction bases outside the gene matches: 10. The CDR3 has 15 residues. Germline loops: CDR1 MNHNS, CDR2 SASEGT. The CDR3 protein is CASTREGAAGNTIYF. As DNA, the CDR3 is TGTGCCAGCACCCGAGAGGGGGCTGCAGGAAACACCATATATTTT.

This clone occurred a few times. This sequence joins TRBV28 and TRBJ1-1, with D unresolved. Trimming took 8 bases from V and 7 from J, leaving 11 bases between them. Per germline, CDR1 MDHEN and CDR2 SYDVKM. The CDR3 length is 11 residues. CDR3 in amino acids: CASGGRNEAFF. CDR3 DNA sequence: TGTGCCAGCGGTGGGAGGAATGAAGCTTTCTTT.

This clone was recorded only once. The gene calls are TRBV28 and TRBJ1-4; D not resolved. The ends were cut back, 3 bases at V and 9 bases at J, with 11 bases in the middle. Germline-derived CDR1 and CDR2 are MDHEN and SYDVKM. The CDR3 has 13 amino acids. CDR3 nucleotide sequence: TGTGCCAGCAGTTTTTTGGGGTTGCAAAAACTGTTTTTT. Amino acid sequence: CASSFLGLQKLFF.

The chain uses TRBV6-1 and TRBJ2-7, with D tentatively TRBD2 (6 bases). Germline CDR1 MNHNS, CDR2 SASEGT. The V and J ends lost 2 bases and 5 bases respectively, with 16 bases between them. This CDR3 is built from 15 residues. The CDR3 region has the DNA TGTGCCAGCAGTGAAATCCGGGGGAATCGGGACGAGCAGTACTTC. Protein product: CASSEIRGNRDEQYF.

V and J are TRBV19 and TRBJ2-3; 7 bases are shared with TRBD1. Germline lookup yields CDR1 LNHDA and CDR2 SQIVND (reference sequence). With 6 bases clipped from V and 6 bases from J, the junction kept 9 bases outside the gene matches. The CDR3 totals 14 residues. The CDR3 spells CASRNRGVLDTQYF. CDR3 DNA sequence: TGTGCCAGTAGAAACAGGGGCGTCCTGGATACGCAGTATTTT.

The genes are TRBV11-2 and TRBJ2-2; a possible D gene is TRBD2 (5 bases). V lost 5 bases to trimming and J lost 3 bases, with 19 bases between them. The germline CDR1 and CDR2 sequences are SGHAT and FQNNGV. CDR3 size: 17 residues. In DNA, the CDR3 is TGTGCCAGCAGCCCCCGAGGGTTAGTACACCACACCGGGGAGCTGTTTTTT. It codes for CASSPRGLVHHTGELFF.

This chain links TRBV28 with TRBJ2-7; D is possibly TRBD2 (7 bases). Trimming removed 5 bases at V and 4 bases at J, with 24 bases between. The CDR3 has 17 residues. Germline loops: CDR1 MDHEN, CDR2 SYDVKM. The CDR3 loop is CASSRPPGAGEGYEQYF. The CDR3 DNA is TGTGCCAGCAGTCGCCCCCCAGGGGCAGGGGAGGGTTACGAGCAGTACTTC.

V is TRBV12-5 and J is TRBJ1-2, with 7 bases that match TRBD1. The CDR3 consists of 16 residues. The J segment lost 4 bases and the V segment lost 2 bases, leaving 10 bases of the junction unmatched. Germline CDR1 and CDR2: LGHNT and FRNRAP. CDR3 sequence reads: CASGLYAGGPLYGYTF. As DNA, the CDR3 is TGTGCTAGTGGTTTGTATGCAGGGGGACCTCTCTATGGCTACACCTTC.

The V call is TRBV30, the J call TRBJ2-6; D is possibly TRBD2 (5 bases). The CDR3 sequence is 17 residues long. With 2 bases removed from V and 4 bases from J, the gap between germline ends came to 18 bases. Germline V gene lookup returns CDR1 GTSNPN and CDR2 SVGIG (reference sequence). CDR3 nucleotides: TGTGCCTGGAGTAGGAGCACCTGGACTCTCGGGGCCAACGTCCTGACTTTC. This gives the protein CAWSRSTWTLGANVLTF.

The rearrangement joins TRBV27 to TRBJ2-5, with TRBD1 as a possible D gene (7 bases). The CDR3 is made up of 16 amino acids. The germline V gene has CDR1 MNHEY and CDR2 SMNVEV (reference sequence). V shed 5 bases and J shed 5 bases, with 21 bases lying between them. The CDR3 is CASSRGDSLGVETQYF. The CDR3, as DNA: TGTGCCAGCAGTCGCGGGGACAGTCTGGGAGTGGAGACCCAGTACTTC.

CDR3 in DNA: TGCAGCGTTGAGCAGGGACAGGTCACAGATACGCAGTATTTT. Translation: CSVEQGQVTDTQYF. J is TRBJ2-3 and V is TRBV29-1, with 8 bases matching TRBD1. V was clipped by 3 bases and J by 2 bases; unmatched bases: 4. Germline CDR1 SQVTM, CDR2 ANQGSEA. The CDR3 has 14 residues.

J is TRBJ1-1 and V is TRBV29-1; TRBD1 matches 8 bases. This CDR3 is 13 amino acids long. Germline V gene lookup returns CDR1 SQVTM and CDR2 ANQGSEA. V was pared by 7 bases and J by 2 bases, with 6 bases of the junction left unmatched. CDR3 DNA sequence: TGCAGCGCAGAGACAGGGGTAAACACTGAAGCTTTCTTT. It encodes CSAETGVNTEAFF.

Note on this clone: Distinct nucleotide sequences in the sample also encode this CDR3. This chain links TRBV5-1 with TRBJ1-3, with D perhaps TRBD1 (5 bases). Germline V lookup: CDR1 SGHRS, CDR2 YFSETQ. Trimming shortened V by 4 bases and J by 2 bases, and 10 bases separated the two germline ends. This CDR3 region has 14 residues. Here the CDR3 DNA reads TGCGCCAGCAGCCCGTGGGGACCTGGAAACACCATATATTTT. It specifies CASSPWGPGNTIYF.

This chain uses TRBV27 with TRBJ1-1, with unresolved D. This CDR3 spans 12 amino acids. Trimming shortened V by 8 bases and J by 6 bases, and 13 bases separated the two germline ends. CDR1 MNHEY and CDR2 SMNVEV come from the germline V gene (reference sequence). The CDR3 DNA is TGTGCCAGCTTCAGCCTGGAGTCTGAAGCTTTCTTT. Encoded protein: CASFSLESEAFF.

This clone was picked up one time. J is TRBJ2-5 and V is TRBV7-2; weak D call: TRBD2 (6 bases). This CDR3 contains 17 residues. The germline gives CDR1 SGHTA, CDR2 FQGNSA. V shed 2 bases and J shed 9 bases, with 25 bases lying between them. CDR3 loop: CASSLYRDSTRTGSQYF. CDR3 coding DNA: TGTGCCAGCAGCTTATATCGGGACTCGACCCGGACGGGGTCCCAGTACTTC.

V and J are TRBV6-6 and TRBJ1-1, with 9 bases identical to TRBD1. The junction had 7 bases not matched to a gene; V was cut back by 5 bases and J by 6 bases. The CDR3 sequence is 14 residues long. CDR1 is MNHNY and CDR2 is SVGAGI in the germline V gene (reference sequence). For the CDR3, the DNA is TGTGCCAGCAGTCGACCGGACAGGGGCCCTGAAGCTTTCTTT. This translates into CASSRPDRGPEAFF.

This clone was seen once. The chain recombines TRBV13 with TRBJ1-2; TRBD1 aligns across 11 bases. V trimming: 4 bases; J trimming: 0 bases; junction bases outside the gene matches: 7. The germline gives CDR1 PRHDT, CDR2 FYEKMQ (reference sequence). This CDR3 has 17 amino acids. The CDR3 region is CASSSVDRGPTNYGYTF. Here the CDR3 DNA reads TGTGCCAGCAGCTCAGTGGACAGGGGGCCCACTAACTATGGCTACACCTTC.

J is TRBJ2-6 and V is TRBV6-1; no reliable D call. V lost 7 bases and J lost 10, with 8 bases in between. There are 11 residues in the CDR3. Germline V gene sequence: CDR1 MNHNS, CDR2 SASEGT. The chain's CDR3 is CASTLQNVLTF. CDR3 nucleotides: TGTGCCAGCACTCTACAGAACGTCCTGACTTTC.

The rearrangement links TRBV9 to TRBJ1-2; D possibly corresponds to TRBD1 (5 bases). V was pared by 0 bases and J by 0 bases, with 9 bases between. This CDR3 contains 15 residues. CDR1 SGDLS and CDR2 YYNGEE come from the germline V gene. CDR3 sequence: CASSVGGRSNYGYTF. CDR3 nucleotides: TGTGCCAGCAGCGTAGGGGGCAGGTCTAACTATGGCTACACCTTC.

The chain uses TRBV6-9 and TRBJ2-7, with TRBD1 matching 7 bases. With V trimmed by 10 bases and J by 0 bases, 6 bases remained unmatched. This CDR3 has 13 residues. Germline V gives CDR1 MNHGY, CDR2 SVAAGI. The CDR3 protein is CANRQGDSYEQYF. The CDR3 DNA reads TGTGCCAATCGACAGGGCGACTCCTACGAGCAGTACTTC.

This rearrangement joins TRBV10-3 to TRBJ1-4; D not resolved. This CDR3 is 14 amino acids long. Germline-derived CDR1 and CDR2 are ENHRY and SYGVKD. Trimming removed 2 bases from V and 2 bases from J, with 6 bases in between. The CDR3 sequence: CAISEERTNEKLFF. The CDR3 nucleotides read TGTGCCATCAGTGAGGAGAGGACTAATGAAAAACTGTTTTTT.

V gene TRBV4-3 combines with J gene TRBJ2-3; 8 bases fit TRBD2. Germline V CDR1 and CDR2: LGHNA, YSLEER. The CDR3 is made up of 15 amino acids. The junction had 9 bases not matched to a gene; V was cut back by 4 bases and J by 6 bases. The CDR3 nucleotides are TGCGCCAGCAGCCCTGAGTCCGGGAGGGGGGATACGCAGTATTTT. Translated, it gives CASSPESGRGDTQYF.

V usage is TRBV4-2 and J usage is TRBJ1-4; possibly TRBD1 for D (5 bases). Per germline, CDR1 LGHNA and CDR2 YNFKEQ. Trimming left V 0 bases short and J 7 bases short, with 18 bases between. The CDR3 runs to 17 residues. CDR3 in DNA: TGTGCCAGCAGCCAAGATCTGCTTCCAGGGATCGGTGAAAAACTGTTTTTT. Residues: CASSQDLLPGIGEKLFF.

This chain uses TRBV19 with TRBJ1-5; possible D gene TRBD1, 6 bases. This CDR3 region has 14 residues. Germline CDR1 and CDR2: LNHDA and SQIVND (reference sequence). V lost 7 bases, J lost 4 bases, and 14 bases lay in between. The CDR3 loop is CASTNRERNQPQHF. The DNA for the CDR3 is TGTGCCAGTACCAACAGGGAGAGGAATCAGCCCCAGCATTTT.

The genes are TRBV29-1 and TRBJ2-7, with D possibly matching TRBD2 (7 bases). Between the trimmed V and J ends, which lost 6 bases and 2 bases, there was a span of 20 bases. The V gene's germline CDR1 is SQVTM and CDR2 ANQGSEA. This CDR3 has 15 amino acids. CDR3 sequence reads: CSVAPGGRTPYEQYF. DNA for the CDR3: TGCAGCGTCGCCCCGGGGGGCAGGACCCCCTACGAGCAGTACTTC.

V and J are TRBV20-1 and TRBJ2-3; the D is unclear. The ends were cut back, 0 bases at V and 9 bases at J, with 7 bases in the middle. CDR1 and CDR2 (germline): DFQATT, SNEGSKA (reference sequence). CDR3 length equals 11 residues. CDR3 DNA: TGCAGTGCTAGAGATAAGGTAACGCAGTATTTT. Its translation is CSARDKVTQYF.

V gene TRBV5-1 combines with J gene TRBJ1-1; D is unclear. V shed 2 bases and J shed 0 bases, with 11 bases lying between them. The CDR3 is 15 residues long. In germline, CDR1 is SGHRS, CDR2 YFSETQ. The CDR3 coding sequence is TGCGCCAGCAGCTTCTCCTCAAGGATGAACACTGAAGCTTTCTTT. This sequence encodes CASSFSSRMNTEAFF.

The rearrangement joins TRBV18 to TRBJ2-7; TRBD2 matches at 10 bases. Germline lookup yields CDR1 KGHSH and CDR2 LQKENI. This CDR3 is built from 15 residues. The junction had 5 bases not matched to a gene; V was cut back by 4 bases and J by 2 bases. The CDR3 is CASSQASGSTYEQYF. DNA for the CDR3: TGTGCCAGCTCACAGGCTAGCGGGAGTACCTACGAGCAGTACTTC.